This T cell receptor beta chain is from a study of cytomegalovirus exposure and HLA in healthy donors. Study-level results: In a later analysis, parvovirus B19, influenza, CMV and Epstein-Barr virus appeared linked to several top co-occurrence clusters.

Note on this clone: Its antigen is as yet unknown.

CDR3 length equals 13 residues. Germline V gene lookup returns CDR1 SGHAT and CDR2 FQDESV (reference sequence). Between the trimmed V and J ends, which lost 2 bases and 5 bases, there was a span of 10 bases. PCR used 60 Vbeta primers and 13 Jbeta primers. The table came from immunoSEQ multiplex PCR; TCRdb's copy has only in-frame clones and leaves some out. Recorded here are tens of thousands of clones; the top ten clones represent 3.8%. The source is a man aged 18 to 29 in good health and CMV-seropositive. This chain joins TRBV11-1 and TRBJ2-7; tentative D call: TRBD2 (7 bases). Sequenced: PBMCs. CDR3 amino acids: CASSLRGAHEQYF. The CDR3 DNA reads as TGTGCCAGCAGCTTACGGGGGGCCCACGAGCAGTACTTC.